This is a list of T cell receptor beta chains from one sample in a study of T cells in Graves' hyperthyroidism and ophthalmopathy. TCRdb re-derived calls from the multiplex PCR reads in MiXCR, one entry per CDR3 protein. Of a few hundred thousand distinct CDR3 sequences listed, 15% were seen once; the top ten hold 32%. Specimen: blood. The receptor source for this set is a woman aged 30 to 39 with Graves' hyperthyroidism. Each CDR3 is given with its conserved first and last residue. The order of the fields is clone size, V gene, J gene, D gene, CDR3 protein, CDR3 DNA. A D gene is named only where the DNA matches it firmly. Size tells how often a clone was seen (once, few, many) or the class of an expanded clone, and some rows leave it out.

clone size: many
V gene: TRBV2
J gene: TRBJ2-1
D gene: TRBD1
CDR3 protein: CASSRQGYNEQFF
CDR3 DNA: TGTGCCAGCAGCAGACAGGGGTACAATGAGCAGTTCTTC

clone size: many
V gene: TRBV7-9
J gene: TRBJ1-4
D gene: NA
CDR3 protein: CASSLGGSNEKLFF
CDR3 DNA: TGTGCCAGCAGCTTAGGTGGATCTAATGAAAAACTGTTTTTT

clone size: few
V gene: TRBV6-1
J gene: TRBJ1-6
D gene: NA
CDR3 protein: CASSGEGRTPLHF
CDR3 DNA: TGTGCCAGCAGTGGGGAGGGGAGGACACCCCTCCACTTT

clone size: many
V gene: TRBV12-3/TRBV12-4
J gene: TRBJ2-3
D gene: NA
CDR3 protein: CASSPGGTRGDTQYF
CDR3 DNA: TGTGCCAGCAGCCCAGGGGGGACTAGGGGTGATACGCAGTATTTT

clone size: NA
V gene: TRBV7-9
J gene: TRBJ2-2
D gene: TRBD1
CDR3 protein: CASSQGASNTGELFF
CDR3 DNA: TGTGCCAGCAGCCAGGGGGCTTCGAACACCGGGGAGCTGTTTTTT

clone size: few
V gene: TRBV19
J gene: TRBJ2-5
D gene: NA
CDR3 protein: CASSKLADVQETQYF
CDR3 DNA: TGTGCCAGTAGTAAGCTAGCAGACGTCCAAGAGACCCAGTACTTC

clone size: few
V gene: TRBV5-4
J gene: TRBJ2-2
D gene: TRBD1
CDR3 protein: CASSLVGQGRTGELFF
CDR3 DNA: TGTGCCAGCAGCTTGGTGGGACAGGGAAGAACCGGGGAGCTGTTTTTT

clone size: NA
V gene: TRBV4-2
J gene: TRBJ1-2
D gene: TRBD1
CDR3 protein: CASSQVEGANNYGYTF
CDR3 DNA: TGTGCCAGCAGCCAAGTTGAGGGGGCGAATAACTATGGCTACACCTTC

clone size: NA
V gene: TRBV12-3/TRBV12-4
J gene: TRBJ1-1
D gene: NA
CDR3 protein: CASSGVRNTEAFF
CDR3 DNA: TGTGCCAGCTCTGGGGTTAGGAACACTGAAGCTTTCTTT

clone size: NA
V gene: TRBV3-1
J gene: TRBJ1-6
D gene: NA
CDR3 protein: CASSQLDRDNPPLHF
CDR3 DNA: TGTGCCAGCAGCCAACTGGACAGAGATAATCCACCCCTCCACTTT

clone size: many
V gene: TRBV30
J gene: TRBJ2-1
D gene: NA
CDR3 protein: CAWTELRGPREQFF
CDR3 DNA: TGTGCCTGGACTGAACTGCGAGGGCCTAGAGAGCAGTTCTTC

clone size: NA
V gene: TRBV19
J gene: TRBJ1-1
D gene: TRBD1
CDR3 protein: CPSSIVGSGTGGAFF
CDR3 DNA: TGTCCCAGTAGTATAGTGGGATCCGGGACAGGCGGAGCTTTCTTT

clone size: NA
V gene: TRBV29-1
J gene: TRBJ1-5
D gene: TRBD1
CDR3 protein: CSVGQGGNQPQHF
CDR3 DNA: TGCAGTGTCGGACAGGGAGGCAATCAGCCCCAGCATTTT